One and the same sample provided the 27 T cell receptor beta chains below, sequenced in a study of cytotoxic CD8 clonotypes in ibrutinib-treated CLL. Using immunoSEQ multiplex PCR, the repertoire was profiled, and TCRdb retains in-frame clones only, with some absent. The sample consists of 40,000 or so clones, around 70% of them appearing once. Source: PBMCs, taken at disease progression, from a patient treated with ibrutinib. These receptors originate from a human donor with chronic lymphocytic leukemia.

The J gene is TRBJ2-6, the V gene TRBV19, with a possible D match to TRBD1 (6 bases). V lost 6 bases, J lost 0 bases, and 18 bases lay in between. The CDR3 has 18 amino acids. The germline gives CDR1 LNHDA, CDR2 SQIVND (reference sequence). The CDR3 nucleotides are TGTGCCAGTAGGACACAGGGAGTGTGGGGCTCTGGGGCCAACGTCCTGACTTTC. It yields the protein CASRTQGVWGSGANVLTF.

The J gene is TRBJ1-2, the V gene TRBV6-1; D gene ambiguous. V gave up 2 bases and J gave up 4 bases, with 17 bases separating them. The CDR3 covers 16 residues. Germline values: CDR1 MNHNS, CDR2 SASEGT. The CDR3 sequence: CASSEIPGRDPYGYTF. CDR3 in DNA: TGTGCCAGCAGTGAAATCCCTGGGAGGGATCCCTATGGCTACACCTTC.

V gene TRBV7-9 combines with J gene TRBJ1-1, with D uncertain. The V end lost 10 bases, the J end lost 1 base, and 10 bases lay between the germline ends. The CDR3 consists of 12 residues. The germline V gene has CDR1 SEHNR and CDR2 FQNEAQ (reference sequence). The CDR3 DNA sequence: TGTGCCACCAGATTCCAGAACACTGAAGCTTTCTTT. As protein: CATRFQNTEAFF.

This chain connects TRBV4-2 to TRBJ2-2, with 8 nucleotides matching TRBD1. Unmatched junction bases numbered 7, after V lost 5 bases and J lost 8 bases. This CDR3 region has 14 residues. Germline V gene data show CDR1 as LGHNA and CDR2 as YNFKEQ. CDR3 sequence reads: CASSKTGAGGELFF. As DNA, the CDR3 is TGTGCCAGCAGCAAGACAGGGGCCGGTGGGGAGCTGTTTTTT.

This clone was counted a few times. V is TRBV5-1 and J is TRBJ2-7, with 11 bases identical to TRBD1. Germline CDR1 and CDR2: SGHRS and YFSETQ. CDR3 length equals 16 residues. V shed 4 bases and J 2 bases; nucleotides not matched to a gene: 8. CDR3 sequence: CASSLSPGQGAYEQYF. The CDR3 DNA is TGCGCCAGCAGCCTCTCCCCGGGACAGGGGGCCTACGAGCAGTACTTC.

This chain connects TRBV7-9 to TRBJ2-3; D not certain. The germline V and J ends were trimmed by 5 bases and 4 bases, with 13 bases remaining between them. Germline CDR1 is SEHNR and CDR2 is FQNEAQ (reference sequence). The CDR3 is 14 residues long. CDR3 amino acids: CASSRDGVSDTQYF. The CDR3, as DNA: TGTGCCAGCAGCCGAGATGGGGTTTCAGATACGCAGTATTTT. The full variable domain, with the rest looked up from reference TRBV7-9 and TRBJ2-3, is DTGVSQNPRHKITKRGQNVTFRCDPISEHNRLYWYRQTLGQGPEFLTYFQNEAQLEKSRLLSDRFSAERPKGSFSTLEIQRTEQGDSAMYLCASSRDGVSDTQYFGPGTRLTVL.

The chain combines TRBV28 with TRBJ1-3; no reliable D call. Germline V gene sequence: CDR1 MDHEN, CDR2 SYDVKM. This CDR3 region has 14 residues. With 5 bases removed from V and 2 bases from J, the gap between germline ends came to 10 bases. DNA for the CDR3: TGTGCCAGCAGTATTGGGGATACTGGAAACACCATATATTTT. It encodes CASSIGDTGNTIYF.

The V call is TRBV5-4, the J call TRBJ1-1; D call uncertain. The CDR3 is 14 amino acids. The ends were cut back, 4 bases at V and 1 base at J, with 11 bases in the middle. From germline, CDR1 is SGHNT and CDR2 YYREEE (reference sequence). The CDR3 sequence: CASSGLFGNTEAFF. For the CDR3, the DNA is TGTGCCAGCAGCGGACTTTTTGGGAACACTGAAGCTTTCTTT.

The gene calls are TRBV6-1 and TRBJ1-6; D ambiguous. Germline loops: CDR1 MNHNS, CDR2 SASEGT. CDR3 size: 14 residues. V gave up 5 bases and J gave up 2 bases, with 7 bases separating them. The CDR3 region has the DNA TGTGCCAGCAGTAGCCACCCCTATAATTCACCCCTCCACTTT. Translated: CASSSHPYNSPLHF.

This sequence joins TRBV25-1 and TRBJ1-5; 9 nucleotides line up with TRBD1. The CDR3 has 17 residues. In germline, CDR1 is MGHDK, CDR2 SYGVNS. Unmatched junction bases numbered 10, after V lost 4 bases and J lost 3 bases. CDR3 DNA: TGTGCCAGCAGTGGGAATACAGGGGGCGACGACAATCAGCCCCAGCATTTT. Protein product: CASSGNTGGDDNQPQHF.

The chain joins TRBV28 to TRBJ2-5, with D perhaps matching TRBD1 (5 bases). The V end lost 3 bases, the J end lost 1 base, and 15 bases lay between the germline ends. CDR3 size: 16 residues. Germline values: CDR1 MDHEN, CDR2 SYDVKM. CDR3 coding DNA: TGTGCCAGCAGTTTGGCCAGGGTAAGGGGCCAAGAGACCCAGTACTTC. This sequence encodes CASSLARVRGQETQYF.

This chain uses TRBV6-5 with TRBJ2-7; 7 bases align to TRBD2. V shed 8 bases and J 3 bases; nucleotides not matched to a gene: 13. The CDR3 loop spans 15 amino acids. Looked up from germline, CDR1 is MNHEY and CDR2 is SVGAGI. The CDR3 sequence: CASGLYLSGNYEQYF. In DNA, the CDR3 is TGTGCCAGCGGCCTGTACTTAAGCGGGAACTACGAGCAGTACTTC.

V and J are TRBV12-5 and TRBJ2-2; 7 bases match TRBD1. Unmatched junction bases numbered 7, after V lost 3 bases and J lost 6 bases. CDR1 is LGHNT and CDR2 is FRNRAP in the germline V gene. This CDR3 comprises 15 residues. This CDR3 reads CASGFHRGWAGELFF. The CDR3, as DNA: TGTGCTAGTGGTTTCCACAGGGGCTGGGCCGGGGAGCTGTTTTTT. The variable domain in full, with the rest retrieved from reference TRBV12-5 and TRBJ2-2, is DARVTQTPRHKVTEMGQEVTMRCQPILGHNTVFWYRQTMMQGLELLAYFRNRAPLDDSGMPKDRFSAEMPDATLATLKIQPSEPRDSAVYFCASGFHRGWAGELFFGEGSRLTVL.

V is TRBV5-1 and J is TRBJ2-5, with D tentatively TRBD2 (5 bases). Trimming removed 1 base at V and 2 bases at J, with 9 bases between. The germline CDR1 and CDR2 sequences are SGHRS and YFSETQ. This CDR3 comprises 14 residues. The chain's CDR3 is CASSLRGKQETQYF. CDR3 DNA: TGCGCCAGCAGCTTGCGAGGGAAACAAGAGACCCAGTACTTC. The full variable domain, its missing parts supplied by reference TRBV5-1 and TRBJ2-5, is KAGVTQTPRYLIKTRGQQVTLSCSPISGHRSVSWYQQTPGQGLQFLFEYFSETQRNKGNFPGRFSGRQFSNSRSEMNVSTLELGDSALYLCASSLRGKQETQYFGPGTRLLVL.

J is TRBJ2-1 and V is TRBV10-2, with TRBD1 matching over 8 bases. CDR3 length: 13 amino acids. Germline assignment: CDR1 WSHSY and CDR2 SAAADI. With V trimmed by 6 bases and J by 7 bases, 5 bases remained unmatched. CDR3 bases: TGCGCCAGCAGGGCAGGGGGCATGAATGAGCAGTTCTTC. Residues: CASRAGGMNEQFF.

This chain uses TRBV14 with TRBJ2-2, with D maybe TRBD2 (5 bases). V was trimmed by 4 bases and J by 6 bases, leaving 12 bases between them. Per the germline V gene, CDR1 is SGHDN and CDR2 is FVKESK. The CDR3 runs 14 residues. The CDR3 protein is CASSLNGGAGELFF. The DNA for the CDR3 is TGTGCCAGCAGCCTGAATGGAGGCGCCGGGGAGCTGTTTTTT.

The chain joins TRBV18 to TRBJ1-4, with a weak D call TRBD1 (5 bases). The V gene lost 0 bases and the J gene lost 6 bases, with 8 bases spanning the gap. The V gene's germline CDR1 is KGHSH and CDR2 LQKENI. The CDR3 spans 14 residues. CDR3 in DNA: TGTGCCAGCTCACCACCAGGGGTGGATGAAAAACTGTTTTTT. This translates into CASSPPGVDEKLFF. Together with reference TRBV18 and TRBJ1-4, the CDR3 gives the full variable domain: NAGVMQNPRHLVRRRGQEARLRCSPMKGHSHVYWYRQLPEEGLKFMVYLQKENIIDESGMPKERFSAEFPKEGPSILRIQQVVRGDSAAYFCASSPPGVDEKLFFGSGTQLSVL.

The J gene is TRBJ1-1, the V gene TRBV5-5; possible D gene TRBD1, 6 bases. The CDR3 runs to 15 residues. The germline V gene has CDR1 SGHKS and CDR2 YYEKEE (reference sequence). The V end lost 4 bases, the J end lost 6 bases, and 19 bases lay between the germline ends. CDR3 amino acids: CASSIGGGPMAEAFF. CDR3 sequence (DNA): TGTGCCAGCAGCATCGGTGGGGGCCCCATGGCTGAAGCTTTCTTT.

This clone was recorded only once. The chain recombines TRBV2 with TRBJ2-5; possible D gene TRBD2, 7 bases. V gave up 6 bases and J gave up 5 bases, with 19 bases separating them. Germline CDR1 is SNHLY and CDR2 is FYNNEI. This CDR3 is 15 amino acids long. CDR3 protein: CASRPGLRGGETQYF. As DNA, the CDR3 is TGTGCCAGCAGACCAGGACTTAGGGGGGGCGAGACCCAGTACTTC.

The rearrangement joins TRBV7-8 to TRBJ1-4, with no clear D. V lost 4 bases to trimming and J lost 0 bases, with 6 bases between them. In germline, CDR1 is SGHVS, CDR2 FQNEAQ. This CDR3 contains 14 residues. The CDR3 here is CASSSAATNEKLFF. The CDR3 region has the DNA TGTGCCAGCAGCTCAGCTGCAACTAATGAAAAACTGTTTTTT. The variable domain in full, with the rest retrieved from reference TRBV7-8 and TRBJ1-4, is GAGVSQSPRYKVAKRGQDVALRCDPISGHVSLFWYQQALGQGPEFLTYFQNEAQLDKSGLPSDRFFAERPEGSVSTLKIQRTQQEDSAVYLCASSSAATNEKLFFGSGTQLSVL.

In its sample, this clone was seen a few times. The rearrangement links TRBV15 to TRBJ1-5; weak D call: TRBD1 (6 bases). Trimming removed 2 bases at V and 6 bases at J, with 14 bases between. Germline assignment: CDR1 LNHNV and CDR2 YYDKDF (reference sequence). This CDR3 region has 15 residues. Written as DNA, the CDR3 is TGTGCCACCAGCAGACAGGGGACGGTGAGTCAGCCCCAGCATTTT. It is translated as CATSRQGTVSQPQHF.

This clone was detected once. CDR3 coding DNA: TGTGCCAGCACCCAAACAGGGGTCACAGATACGCAGTATTTT. This gives the protein CASTQTGVTDTQYF. V gene TRBV21-1 combines with J gene TRBJ2-3; TRBD1 is the table's D call, not checked against the DNA. TRBV21-1 is flagged as a pseudogene. The CDR3 is 14 amino acids.

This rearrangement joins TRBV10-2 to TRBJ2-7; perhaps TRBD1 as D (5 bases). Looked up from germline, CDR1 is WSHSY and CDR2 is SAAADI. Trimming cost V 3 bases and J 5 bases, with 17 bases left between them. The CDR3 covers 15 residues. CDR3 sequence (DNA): TGCGCCAGCAGTGATCTGCAGGGAACGGCCCACGAGCAGTACTTC. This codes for CASSDLQGTAHEQYF.

The CDR3 DNA follows: TGTGCCAGCAGCGTATCCGGGGCCGACGTTGGAAACACCATATATTTT. Its protein product is CASSVSGADVGNTIYF. V gene TRBV9 combines with J gene TRBJ1-3; D may be TRBD1 (5 bases). The CDR3 loop spans 16 amino acids. The germline V gene encodes CDR1 SGDLS and CDR2 YYNGEE. V was clipped by 1 base and J by 3 bases, with 14 bases between them.

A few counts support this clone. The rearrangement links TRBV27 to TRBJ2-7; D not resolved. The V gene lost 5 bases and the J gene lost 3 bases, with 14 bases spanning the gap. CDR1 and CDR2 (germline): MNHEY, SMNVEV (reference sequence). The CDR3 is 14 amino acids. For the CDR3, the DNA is TGTGCCAGCAGTCCCGGCCCCACGATCTACGAGCAGTACTTC. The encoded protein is CASSPGPTIYEQYF.

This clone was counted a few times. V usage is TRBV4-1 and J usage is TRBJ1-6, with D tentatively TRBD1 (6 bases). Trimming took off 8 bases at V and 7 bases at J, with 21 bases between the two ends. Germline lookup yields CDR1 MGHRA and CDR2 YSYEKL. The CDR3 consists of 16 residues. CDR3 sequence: CASHTGSGVGNSPLHF. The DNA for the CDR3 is TGCGCCAGCCATACAGGGTCCGGCGTGGGCAATTCACCCCTCCACTTT.

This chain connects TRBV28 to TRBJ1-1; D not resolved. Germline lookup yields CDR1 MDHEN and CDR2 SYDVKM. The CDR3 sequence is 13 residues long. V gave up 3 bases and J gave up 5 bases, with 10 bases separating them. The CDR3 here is CASSFESATEAFF. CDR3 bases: TGTGCCAGCAGTTTTGAGTCGGCGACTGAAGCTTTCTTT.